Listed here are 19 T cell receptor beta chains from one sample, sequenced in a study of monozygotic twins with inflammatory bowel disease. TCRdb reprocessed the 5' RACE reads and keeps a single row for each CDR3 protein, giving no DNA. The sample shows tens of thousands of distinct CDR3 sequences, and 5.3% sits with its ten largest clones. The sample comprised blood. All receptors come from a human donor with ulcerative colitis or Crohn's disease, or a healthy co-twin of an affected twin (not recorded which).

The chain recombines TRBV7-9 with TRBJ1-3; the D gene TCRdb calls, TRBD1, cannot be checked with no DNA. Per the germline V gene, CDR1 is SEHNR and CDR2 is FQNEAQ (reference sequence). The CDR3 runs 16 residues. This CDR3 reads CASSKGQTLSGNTIYF.

The CDR3 sequence is CASSLGYGYTF. V usage is TRBV12-3 or TRBV12-4 and J usage is TRBJ1-2. The CDR3 totals 11 residues.

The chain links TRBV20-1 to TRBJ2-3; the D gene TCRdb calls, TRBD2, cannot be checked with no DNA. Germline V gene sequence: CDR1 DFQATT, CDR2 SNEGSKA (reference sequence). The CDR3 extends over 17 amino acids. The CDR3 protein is CSARNSGTSGFTDTQYF.

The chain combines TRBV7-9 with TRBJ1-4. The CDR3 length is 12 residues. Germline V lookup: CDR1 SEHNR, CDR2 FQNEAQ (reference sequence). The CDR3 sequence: CASSLGGEKLFF.

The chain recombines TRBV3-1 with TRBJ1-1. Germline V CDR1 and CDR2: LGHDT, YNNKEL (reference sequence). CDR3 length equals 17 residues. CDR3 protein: CASSQDASGYMNTEAFF.

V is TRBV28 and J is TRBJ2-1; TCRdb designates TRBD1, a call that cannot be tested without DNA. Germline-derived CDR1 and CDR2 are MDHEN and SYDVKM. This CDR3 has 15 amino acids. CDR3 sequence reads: CASSPPGPRFREQFF.

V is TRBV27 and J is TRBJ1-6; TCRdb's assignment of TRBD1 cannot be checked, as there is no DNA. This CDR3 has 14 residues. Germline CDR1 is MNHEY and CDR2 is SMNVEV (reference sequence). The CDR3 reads CASRPDSQNSPLHF.

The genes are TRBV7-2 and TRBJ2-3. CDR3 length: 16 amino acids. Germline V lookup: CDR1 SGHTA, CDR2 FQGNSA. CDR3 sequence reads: CASSLSPLGGTDTQYF.

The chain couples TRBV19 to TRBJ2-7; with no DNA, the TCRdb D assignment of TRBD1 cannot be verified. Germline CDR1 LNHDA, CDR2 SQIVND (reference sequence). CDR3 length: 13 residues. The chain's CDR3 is CASSSPPGYEQYF.

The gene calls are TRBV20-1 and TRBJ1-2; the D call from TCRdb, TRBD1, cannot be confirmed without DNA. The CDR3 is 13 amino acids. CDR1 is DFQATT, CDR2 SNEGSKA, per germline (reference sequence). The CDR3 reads CSARGNQGSGYTF.

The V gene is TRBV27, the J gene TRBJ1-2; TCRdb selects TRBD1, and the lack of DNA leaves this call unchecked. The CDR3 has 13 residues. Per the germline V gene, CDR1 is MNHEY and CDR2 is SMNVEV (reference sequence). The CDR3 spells CASSLQGDYGYTF.

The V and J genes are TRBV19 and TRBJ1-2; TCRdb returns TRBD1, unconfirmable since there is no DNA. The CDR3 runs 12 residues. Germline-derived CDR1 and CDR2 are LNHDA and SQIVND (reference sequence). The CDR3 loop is CASSTTGGGYTF.

CDR3 region: CASNPGLASYEQYF. The chain joins TRBV5-1 to TRBJ2-7; TCRdb proposes TRBD2, but this gene call is untestable without DNA. Germline values: CDR1 SGHRS, CDR2 YFSETQ. This CDR3 comprises 14 residues.

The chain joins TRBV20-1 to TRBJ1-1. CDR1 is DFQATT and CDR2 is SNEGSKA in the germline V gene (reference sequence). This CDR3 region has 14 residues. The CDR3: CSARDYRTNTEAFF.

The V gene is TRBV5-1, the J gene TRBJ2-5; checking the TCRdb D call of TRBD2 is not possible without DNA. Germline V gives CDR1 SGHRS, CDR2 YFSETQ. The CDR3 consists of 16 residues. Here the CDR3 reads CASSPGLAGGQETQYF.

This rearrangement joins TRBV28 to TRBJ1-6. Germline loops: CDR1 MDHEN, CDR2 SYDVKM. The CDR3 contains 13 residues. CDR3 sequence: CASSPAYNSPLHF.

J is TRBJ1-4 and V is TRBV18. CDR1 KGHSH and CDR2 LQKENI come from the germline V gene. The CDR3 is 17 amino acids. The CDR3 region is CASSPRKDTATNEKLFF.

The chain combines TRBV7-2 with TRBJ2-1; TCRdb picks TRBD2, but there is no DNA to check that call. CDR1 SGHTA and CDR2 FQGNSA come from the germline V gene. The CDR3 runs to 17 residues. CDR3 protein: CASSLARTGAGRDEQFF.

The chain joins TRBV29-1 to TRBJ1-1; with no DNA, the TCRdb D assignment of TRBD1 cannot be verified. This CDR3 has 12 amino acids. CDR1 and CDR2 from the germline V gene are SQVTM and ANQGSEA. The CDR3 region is CSVTGRNTEAFF.